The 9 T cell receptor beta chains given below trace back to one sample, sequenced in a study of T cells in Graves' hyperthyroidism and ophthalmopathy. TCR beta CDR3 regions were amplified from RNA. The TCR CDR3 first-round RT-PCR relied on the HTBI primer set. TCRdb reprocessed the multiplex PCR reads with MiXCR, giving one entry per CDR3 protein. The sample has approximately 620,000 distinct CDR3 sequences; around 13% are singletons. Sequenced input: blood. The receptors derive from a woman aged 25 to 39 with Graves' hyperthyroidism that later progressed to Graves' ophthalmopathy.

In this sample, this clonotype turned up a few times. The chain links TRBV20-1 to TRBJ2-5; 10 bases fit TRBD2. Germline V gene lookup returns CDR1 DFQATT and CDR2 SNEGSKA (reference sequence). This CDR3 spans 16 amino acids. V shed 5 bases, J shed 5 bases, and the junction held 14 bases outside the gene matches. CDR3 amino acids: CSAHRMSGRADETQYF. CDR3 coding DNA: TGCAGTGCTCATAGAATGAGCGGGAGGGCCGATGAGACCCAGTACTTC.

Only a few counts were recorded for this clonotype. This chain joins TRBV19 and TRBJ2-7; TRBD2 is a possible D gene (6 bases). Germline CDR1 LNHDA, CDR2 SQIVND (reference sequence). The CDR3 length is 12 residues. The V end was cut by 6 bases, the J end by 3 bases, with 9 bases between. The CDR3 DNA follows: TGTGCCAGTAGCGGGAGTTTCTACGAGCAGTACTTC. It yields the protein CASSGSFYEQYF.

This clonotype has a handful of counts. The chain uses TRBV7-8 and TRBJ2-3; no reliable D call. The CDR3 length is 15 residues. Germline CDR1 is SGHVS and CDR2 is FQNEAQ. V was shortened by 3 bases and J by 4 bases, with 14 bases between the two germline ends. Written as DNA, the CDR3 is TGTGCCAGCAGCTTGGCTAGTTTGGGTCCAGATACGCAGTATTTT. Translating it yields CASSLASLGPDTQYF.

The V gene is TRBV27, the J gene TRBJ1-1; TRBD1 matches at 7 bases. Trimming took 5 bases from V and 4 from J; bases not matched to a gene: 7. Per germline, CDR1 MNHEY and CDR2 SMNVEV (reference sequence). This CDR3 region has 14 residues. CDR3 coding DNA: TGTGCCAGCAGTCGACAGGGTACAGGCACTGAAGCTTTCTTT. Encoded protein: CASSRQGTGTEAFF.

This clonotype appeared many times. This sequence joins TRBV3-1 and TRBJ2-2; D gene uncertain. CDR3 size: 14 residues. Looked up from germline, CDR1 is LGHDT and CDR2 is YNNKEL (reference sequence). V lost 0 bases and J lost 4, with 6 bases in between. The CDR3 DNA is TGTGCCAGCAGCCAAGAGAGGATCACCGGGGAGCTGTTTTTT. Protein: CASSQERITGELFF.

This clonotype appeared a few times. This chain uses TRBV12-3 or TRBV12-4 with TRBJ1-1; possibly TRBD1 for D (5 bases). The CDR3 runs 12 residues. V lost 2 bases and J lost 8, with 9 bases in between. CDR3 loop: CASSLSGGEAFF. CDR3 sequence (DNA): TGTGCCAGCAGTTTATCTGGGGGGGAAGCTTTCTTT.

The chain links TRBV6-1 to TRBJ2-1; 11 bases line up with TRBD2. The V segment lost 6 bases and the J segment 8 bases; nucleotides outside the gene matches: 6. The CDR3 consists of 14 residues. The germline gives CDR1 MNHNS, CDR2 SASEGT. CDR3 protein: CASSLAGGRDEQFF. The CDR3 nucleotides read TGTGCCAGCAGCCTAGCGGGAGGCAGGGATGAGCAGTTCTTC.

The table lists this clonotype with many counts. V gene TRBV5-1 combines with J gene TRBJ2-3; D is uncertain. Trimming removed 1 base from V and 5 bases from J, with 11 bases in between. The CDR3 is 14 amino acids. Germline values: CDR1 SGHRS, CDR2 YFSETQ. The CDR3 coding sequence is TGCGCCAGCAGCTTGACACCAAGCGAAGATACGCAGTATTTT. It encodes CASSLTPSEDTQYF. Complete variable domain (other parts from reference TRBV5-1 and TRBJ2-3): KAGVTQTPRYLIKTRGQQVTLSCSPISGHRSVSWYQQTPGQGLQFLFEYFSETQRNKGNFPGRFSGRQFSNSRSEMNVSTLELGDSALYLCASSLTPSEDTQYFGPGTRLTVL.

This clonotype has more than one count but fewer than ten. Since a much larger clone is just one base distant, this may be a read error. CDR3 sequence: CPWSRARGQGMTEAFF. CDR3 in DNA: TGTCCCTGGAGTAGGGCGCGGGGACAGGGGATGACTGAAGCTTTCTTT. The chain carries TRBV30 and TRBJ1-1; 10 bases are a match to TRBD1. CDR1 is GTSNPN, CDR2 SVGIG, per germline (reference sequence). The CDR3 has 16 amino acids.